The 21 T cell receptor beta chains below were found in one sample sequenced in a study of identical twins. Using its own MiXCR run on the 5' RACE reads, TCRdb lists one record per CDR3 protein. The table lists under 800,000 distinct CDR3 sequences, approximately 22% of them singletons, with 4.3% in the top ten. A further study also used this sample, focusing on T cells expressing NK-cell markers.

The material sequenced was PBMCs. All receptors derive from a woman between 18 and 29 years old in good health.

This clonotype has a count of ten or more. The rearrangement joins TRBV12-3 or TRBV12-4 to TRBJ1-2; TRBD1 might be the D (5 bases). This CDR3 has 14 residues. The V and J ends lost 7 bases and 8 bases respectively, with 20 bases between them. The CDR3 loop is CASTMVGGSQGYTF. CDR3 nucleotide sequence: TGTGCCAGCACCATGGTGGGGGGTAGTCAGGGCTACACCTTC.

The chain employs TRBV12-3 or TRBV12-4 and TRBJ1-2; D perhaps matches TRBD1 (5 bases). V dropped 3 bases and J dropped 7 bases, with 15 bases sitting between them. The CDR3 consists of 14 residues. The CDR3 sequence is CASSFGTGASGYTF. The CDR3 DNA sequence: TGTGCCAGCAGTTTTGGTACTGGGGCGAGTGGCTACACCTTC.

Only a few counts were recorded for this clonotype. Here the CDR3 reads CSARDPGRSYNEQFF. The DNA of the CDR3 is TGCAGTGCTAGAGATCCCGGGAGGTCCTACAATGAGCAGTTCTTC. The chain uses TRBV20-1 and TRBJ2-1; 7 nucleotides line up with TRBD2. V was clipped by 0 bases and J by 1 base; unmatched bases: 3. CDR3 length equals 15 residues. CDR1 is DFQATT, CDR2 SNEGSKA, per germline (reference sequence).

The V gene is TRBV4-1, the J gene TRBJ2-3; 7 nucleotides agree with TRBD2. The CDR3 consists of 18 residues. Germline CDR1 and CDR2: MGHRA and YSYEKL. The junction had 14 bases not matched to a gene; V was cut back by 4 bases and J by 1 base. In DNA, the CDR3 is TGCGCCAGCAGCCCCCTCGGGGCGGGAGCCCTAGGCACAGATACGCAGTATTTT. It specifies CASSPLGAGALGTDTQYF.

The J gene is TRBJ1-1, the V gene TRBV3-1; possibly TRBD1 for D (5 bases). The V end lost 4 bases, the J end lost 4 bases, and 10 bases lay between the germline ends. Germline CDR1 is LGHDT and CDR2 is YNNKEL (reference sequence). There are 13 residues in the CDR3. The CDR3 reads CASSRGDGTEAFF. As DNA, the CDR3 is TGTGCCAGCAGCCGTGGGGACGGCACTGAAGCTTTCTTT.

Written as DNA, the CDR3 is TGCGCCAGCGGGAGGGGACAGGGTACGAATGAGCAGTTCTTC. Translation gives CASGRGQGTNEQFF. V usage is TRBV5-1 and J usage is TRBJ2-1, with TRBD1 identical over 9 bases. Germline loops: CDR1 SGHRS, CDR2 YFSETQ. J gave up 7 bases and V 7 bases, and 9 bases lay outside the gene matches. The CDR3 covers 14 residues.

This clonotype was detected a few times. The chain links TRBV12-3 or TRBV12-4 to TRBJ2-1; D may be TRBD2 (6 bases). V lost 4 bases, J lost 8 bases, and 12 bases lay in between. This CDR3 is built from 13 residues. The chain's CDR3 is CASSSPGADEQFF. Here the CDR3 DNA reads TGTGCCAGCAGTTCCCCGGGAGCCGATGAGCAGTTCTTC.

The CDR3 coding sequence is TGTGCCAGCAGTCCTAGTCTGGTGGGGAATGAGCAGTTCTTC. Amino acid sequence: CASSPSLVGNEQFF. V usage is TRBV12-3 or TRBV12-4 and J usage is TRBJ2-1; D gene uncertain. V lost 5 bases, J lost 7 bases, and 15 bases lay in between. The CDR3 sequence is 14 residues long.

This chain connects TRBV20-1 to TRBJ1-5; a possible D gene is TRBD1 (6 bases). CDR3 length equals 13 residues. V lost 2 bases, J lost 5 bases, and 10 bases lay in between. Germline-derived CDR1 and CDR2 are DFQATT and SNEGSKA (reference sequence). The CDR3 DNA reads as TGCAGTGCTAGATTCTCAGGGGATCAGCCCCAGCATTTT. This gives the protein CSARFSGDQPQHF.

The chain recombines TRBV6-1 with TRBJ2-7; 8 bases are shared with TRBD1. Trimming cost V 6 bases and J 8 bases; bases outside gene matches: 9. The germline CDR1 and CDR2 sequences are MNHNS and SASEGT. CDR3 length: 13 amino acids. CDR3 nucleotides: TGTGCCAGCAGCCCCGGGACAGGCTATAAGCAGTACTTC. As protein: CASSPGTGYKQYF.

This clonotype was found a few times. This chain links TRBV4-3 with TRBJ2-5; D call uncertain. V lost 0 bases to trimming and J lost 0 bases, with 8 bases between them. CDR1 is LGHNA and CDR2 is YSLEER in the germline V gene. CDR3 length equals 15 residues. The CDR3 loop is CASSQDVGYQETQYF. CDR3 in DNA: TGCGCCAGCAGCCAAGATGTGGGGTACCAAGAGACCCAGTACTTC.

This clonotype was observed a handful of times. V is TRBV5-1 and J is TRBJ1-1; D may be TRBD1 (5 bases). The CDR3 sequence is 15 residues long. The germline V gene encodes CDR1 SGHRS and CDR2 YFSETQ. V lost 4 bases and J 4 bases, leaving 17 bases between the germline ends. As DNA, the CDR3 is TGCGCCAGCAGCGTACAGGTCGGGCGTGGCACTGAAGCTTTCTTT. Translated, it gives CASSVQVGRGTEAFF.

The chain recombines TRBV3-1 with TRBJ2-2; D is undetermined. Germline V gene data show CDR1 as LGHDT and CDR2 as YNNKEL (reference sequence). Trimming left V 4 bases short and J 3 bases short, with 6 bases between. The CDR3 spans 13 residues. The CDR3 here is CASSLGHTGELFF. The CDR3 bases are TGTGCCAGCAGCCTTGGGCACACCGGGGAGCTGTTTTTT.

This clonotype was seen a few times. CDR3: CSAFDRTGANVLTF. The CDR3 region has the DNA TGCAGTGCCTTTGACAGAACTGGGGCCAACGTCCTGACTTTC. This sequence joins TRBV20-1 and TRBJ2-6; possibly TRBD1 for D (5 bases). CDR3 length: 14 amino acids. The V end was cut by 6 bases, the J end by 2 bases, with 11 bases between. Germline V gene data show CDR1 as DFQATT and CDR2 as SNEGSKA (reference sequence).

This clonotype appeared many times. The chain employs TRBV20-1 and TRBJ1-2, with D tentatively TRBD1 (6 bases). The CDR3 extends over 13 amino acids. CDR1 is DFQATT, CDR2 SNEGSKA, per germline (reference sequence). V was pared by 6 bases and J by 7 bases, with 18 bases between. The CDR3 nucleotides are TGCAGTGCACCAAAGGCAGGGGAGCCTGGCTACACCTTC. Its translation is CSAPKAGEPGYTF.

The chain couples TRBV5-1 to TRBJ2-7; 12 nucleotides agree with TRBD1. The CDR3 has 14 residues. J gave up 6 bases and V 2 bases, and 3 bases lay outside the gene matches. Looked up from germline, CDR1 is SGHRS and CDR2 is YFSETQ. CDR3 nucleotides: TGCGCCAGCAGCTTAGGGACAGGGGGCGCCGAGCAGTACTTC. This sequence encodes CASSLGTGGAEQYF. The whole variable domain, remainder taken from reference TRBV5-1 and TRBJ2-7, is KAGVTQTPRYLIKTRGQQVTLSCSPISGHRSVSWYQQTPGQGLQFLFEYFSETQRNKGNFPGRFSGRQFSNSRSEMNVSTLELGDSALYLCASSLGTGGAEQYFGPGTRLTVT.

V is TRBV2 and J is TRBJ1-4; possibly TRBD1 for D (5 bases). Germline V gene data show CDR1 as SNHLY and CDR2 as FYNNEI. This CDR3 is 13 amino acids long. The ends were cut back, 5 bases at V and 4 bases at J, with 8 bases in the middle. This chain's CDR3 is CASSPTDNEKLFF. The CDR3 DNA is TGTGCCAGCAGTCCGACAGATAATGAAAAACTGTTTTTT.

In its sample, this clonotype was seen a few times. The chain employs TRBV7-2 and TRBJ2-1; a weak D match, TRBD2 (5 bases). Germline-derived CDR1 and CDR2 are SGHTA and FQGNSA. Trimming left V 1 base short and J 0 bases short, with 7 bases between. The CDR3 contains 15 residues. CDR3 protein: CASSLGAVSYNEQFF. The CDR3 nucleotides read TGTGCCAGCAGCTTAGGAGCGGTCTCCTACAATGAGCAGTTCTTC.

There are a few counts of this clonotype. The V gene is TRBV20-1, the J gene TRBJ2-1; 7 nucleotides agree with TRBD2. This CDR3 is built from 15 residues. The V and J ends lost 4 bases and 6 bases, in that order; junction bases with no gene match: 12. CDR1 is DFQATT and CDR2 is SNEGSKA in the germline V gene (reference sequence). The CDR3 protein is CSATAVPGGGNEQFF. Written as DNA, the CDR3 is TGCAGTGCTACCGCTGTCCCTGGCGGGGGCAATGAGCAGTTCTTC.

A few counts support this clonotype. The chain joins TRBV5-1 to TRBJ1-2; the match to TRBD1 covers 7 bases. CDR3 length: 13 residues. Germline CDR1 SGHRS, CDR2 YFSETQ. J lost 4 bases, V lost 4 bases, and 4 bases had no gene match. This CDR3 reads CASSHDRAYGYTF. Written as DNA, the CDR3 is TGCGCCAGCAGCCACGACAGGGCCTATGGCTACACCTTC.

This clonotype has a count of ten or more. The V call is TRBV7-9, the J call TRBJ2-7; D not resolved. Trimming removed 4 bases at V and 5 bases at J, with 9 bases between. CDR3 length: 12 amino acids. Germline CDR1 SEHNR, CDR2 FQNEAQ (reference sequence). CDR3 region: CASSSRGDEQYF. The CDR3 DNA is TGTGCCAGCAGCTCCCGTGGAGACGAGCAGTACTTC.